This T cell receptor beta chain was retrieved from a study of T-cell reconstitution after alpha-beta-depleted transplantation in children (dated by TCRdb to the mid-2010s). In the study overall: T-cell immune reconstitution after TCRalphabeta/CD19-depleted allogeneic hematopoietic cell transplantation in children was quantitatively tracked in the study by means of TCR repertoire profiling.

Note on this clonotype: Its specific antigen is unknown. The junction departs from the called germline gene at one end, perhaps through a read error.

The CDR3 sequence holds 17 residues, the cysteine and phenylalanine included. Solely the CDR3 DNA is kept, with 51 bases framed from the first base. For CDR1 and CDR2, the germline V gene (reference sequence) lists SGHAT and FQDESV. Libraries came from PCR. Reads for this sample came from an Illumina HiSeq 2500. TCR libraries were prepared with molecular barcoding, using unique molecular identifiers to normalize TCRbeta repertoire quantification. TCRdb reprocessing: public reads trimmed at Q25 with fastp, clones called with MiXCR, in-frame beta chains kept. Entries are consolidated by CDR3 protein sequence, retaining the most common genes and DNA. This sample is represented by hundreds of thousands of distinct CDR3 sequences; 13% of them were singletons. The top ten constitute 4.3% of the sample.

The sequence was obtained from a human donor who donated a stem cell graft to a child with Fanconi anemia. The sequence is built from TRBV11-1 and TRBJ2-2; the D segment may tentatively be TRBD1 or TRBD2, each giving 6 matched bases. Source: PBMCs, taken from the stem cell graft. The sequence in DNA is TGTGCCACCAGCCCCCACAACGGGGGCGCGAACACCGGGGAGCTGTTTTTT. This gives the protein CATSPHNGGANTGELFF.